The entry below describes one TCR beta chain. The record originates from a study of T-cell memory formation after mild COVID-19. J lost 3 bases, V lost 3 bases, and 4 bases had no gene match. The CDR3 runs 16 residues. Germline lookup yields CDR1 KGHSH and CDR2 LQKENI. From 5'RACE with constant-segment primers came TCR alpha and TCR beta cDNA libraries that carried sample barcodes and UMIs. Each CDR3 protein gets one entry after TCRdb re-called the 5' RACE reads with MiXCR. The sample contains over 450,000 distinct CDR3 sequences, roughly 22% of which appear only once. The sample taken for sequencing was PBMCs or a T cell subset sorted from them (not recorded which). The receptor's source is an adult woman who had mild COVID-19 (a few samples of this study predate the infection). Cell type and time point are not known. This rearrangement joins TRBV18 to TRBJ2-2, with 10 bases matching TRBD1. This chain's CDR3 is CASSPLGTGDTGELFF. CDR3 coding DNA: TGTGCCAGCTCACCCCTTGGGACAGGGGACACCGGGGAGCTGTTTTTT.